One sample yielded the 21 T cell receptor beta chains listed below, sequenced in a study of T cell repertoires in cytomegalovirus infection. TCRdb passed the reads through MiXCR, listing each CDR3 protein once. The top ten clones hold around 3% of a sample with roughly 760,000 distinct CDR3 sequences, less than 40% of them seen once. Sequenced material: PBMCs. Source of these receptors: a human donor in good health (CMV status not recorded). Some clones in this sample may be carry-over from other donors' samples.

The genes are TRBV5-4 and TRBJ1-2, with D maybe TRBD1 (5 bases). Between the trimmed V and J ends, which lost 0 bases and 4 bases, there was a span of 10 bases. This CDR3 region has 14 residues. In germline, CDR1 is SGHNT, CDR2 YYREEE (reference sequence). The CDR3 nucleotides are TGTGCCAGCAGCTTGGCACAGGAAGTCTATGGCTACACCTTC. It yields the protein CASSLAQEVYGYTF.

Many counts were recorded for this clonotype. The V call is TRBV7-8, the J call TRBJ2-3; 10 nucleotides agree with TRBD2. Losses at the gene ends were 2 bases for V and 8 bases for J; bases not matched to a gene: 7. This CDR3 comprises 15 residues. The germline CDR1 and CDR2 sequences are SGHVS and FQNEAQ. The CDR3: CASSLKAGGPGTQYF. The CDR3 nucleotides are TGTGCCAGCAGCTTAAAAGCGGGAGGGCCTGGTACGCAGTATTTT.

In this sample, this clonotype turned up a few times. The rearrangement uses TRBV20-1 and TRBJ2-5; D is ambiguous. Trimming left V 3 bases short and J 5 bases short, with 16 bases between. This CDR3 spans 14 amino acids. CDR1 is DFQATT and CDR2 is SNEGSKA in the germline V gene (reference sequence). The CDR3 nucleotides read TGCAGTGCTAGTGGAATTGCCGCGGTGGAGACCCAGTACTTC. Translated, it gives CSASGIAAVETQYF.

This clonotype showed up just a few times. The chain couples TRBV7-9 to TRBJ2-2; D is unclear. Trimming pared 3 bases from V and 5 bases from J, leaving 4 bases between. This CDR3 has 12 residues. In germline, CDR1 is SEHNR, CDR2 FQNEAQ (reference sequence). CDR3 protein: CASSFATGELFF. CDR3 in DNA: TGTGCCAGCAGCTTTGCAACCGGGGAGCTGTTTTTT.

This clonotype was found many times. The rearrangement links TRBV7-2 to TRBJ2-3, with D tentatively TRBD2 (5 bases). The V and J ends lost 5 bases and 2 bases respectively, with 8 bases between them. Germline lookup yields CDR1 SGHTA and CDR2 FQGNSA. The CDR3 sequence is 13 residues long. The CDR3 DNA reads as TGTGCCAGCAGCGTCGGGAACACAGATACGCAGTATTTT. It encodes CASSVGNTDTQYF.

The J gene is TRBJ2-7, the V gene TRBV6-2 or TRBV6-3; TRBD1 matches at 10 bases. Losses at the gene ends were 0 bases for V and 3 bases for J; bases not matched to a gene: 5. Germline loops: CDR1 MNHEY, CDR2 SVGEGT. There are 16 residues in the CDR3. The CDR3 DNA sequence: TGTGCCAGCAGTTACTCCCGGGACAGGGGAGGCTACGAGCAGTACTTC. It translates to CASSYSRDRGGYEQYF.

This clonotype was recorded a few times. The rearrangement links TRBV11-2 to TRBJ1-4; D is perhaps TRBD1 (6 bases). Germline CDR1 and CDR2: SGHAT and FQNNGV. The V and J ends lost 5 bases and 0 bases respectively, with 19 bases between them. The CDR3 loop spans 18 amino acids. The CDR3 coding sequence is TGTGCCAGCAGCACTCGGATTAGGACAGACTCAACTAATGAAAAACTGTTTTTT. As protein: CASSTRIRTDSTNEKLFF.

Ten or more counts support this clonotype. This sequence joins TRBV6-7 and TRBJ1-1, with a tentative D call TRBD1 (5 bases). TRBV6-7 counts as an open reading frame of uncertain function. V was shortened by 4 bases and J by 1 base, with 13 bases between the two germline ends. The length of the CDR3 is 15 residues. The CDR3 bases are TGTGCCAGCAGTTGCCCGGGACGGGAGAACACTGAAGCTTTCTTT. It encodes CASSCPGRENTEAFF.

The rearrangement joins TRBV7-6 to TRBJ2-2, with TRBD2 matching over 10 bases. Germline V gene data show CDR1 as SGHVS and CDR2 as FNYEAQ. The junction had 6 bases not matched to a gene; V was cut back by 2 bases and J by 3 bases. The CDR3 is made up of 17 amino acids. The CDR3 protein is CASSLLSGGAYTGELFF. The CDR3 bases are TGTGCCAGCAGCTTACTCAGCGGGGGGGCCTACACCGGGGAGCTGTTTTTT.

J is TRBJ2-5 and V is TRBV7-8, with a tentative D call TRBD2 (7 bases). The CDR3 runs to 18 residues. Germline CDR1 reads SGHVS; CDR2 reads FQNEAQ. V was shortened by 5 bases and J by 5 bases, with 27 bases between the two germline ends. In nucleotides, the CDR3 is TGTGCCAGCAGCCCACCTGGACGAGGGGGGGGCCTGGGGGAGACCCAGTACTTC. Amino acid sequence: CASSPPGRGGGLGETQYF. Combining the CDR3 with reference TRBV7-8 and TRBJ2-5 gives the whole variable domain GAGVSQSPRYKVAKRGQDVALRCDPISGHVSLFWYQQALGQGPEFLTYFQNEAQLDKSGLPSDRFFAERPEGSVSTLKIQRTQQEDSAVYLCASSPPGRGGGLGETQYFGPGTRLLVL.

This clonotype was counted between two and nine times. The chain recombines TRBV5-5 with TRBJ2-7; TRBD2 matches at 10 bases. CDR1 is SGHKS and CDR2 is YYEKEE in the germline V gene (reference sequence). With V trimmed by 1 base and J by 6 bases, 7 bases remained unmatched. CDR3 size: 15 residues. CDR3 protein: CASSLYLAGASEQYF. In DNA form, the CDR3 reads TGTGCCAGCAGCTTGTACCTAGCGGGGGCCTCCGAGCAGTACTTC.

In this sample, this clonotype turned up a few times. CDR3 region: CASTSDQTLEKLFF. CDR3 nucleotide sequence: TGTGCCAGCACCTCGGACCAGACGCTTGAAAAACTGTTTTTT. The chain is built from TRBV28 and TRBJ1-4, with D unclear. Germline CDR1 MDHEN, CDR2 SYDVKM. V was clipped by 7 bases and J by 7 bases, with 16 bases between them. The CDR3 is made up of 14 amino acids.

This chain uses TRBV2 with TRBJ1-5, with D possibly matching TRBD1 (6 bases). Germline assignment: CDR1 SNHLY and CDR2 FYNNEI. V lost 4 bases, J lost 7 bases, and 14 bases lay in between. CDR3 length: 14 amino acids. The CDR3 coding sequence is TGTGCCAGCAGTGCAGAGGCAGGGGTGCAGCCCCAGCATTTT. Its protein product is CASSAEAGVQPQHF.

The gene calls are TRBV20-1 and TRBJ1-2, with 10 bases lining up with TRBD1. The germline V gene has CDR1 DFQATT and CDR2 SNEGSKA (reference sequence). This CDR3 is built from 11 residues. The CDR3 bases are TGCAGCCCCGGGACAGGGGACGGCTACACCTTC. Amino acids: CSPGTGDGYTF.

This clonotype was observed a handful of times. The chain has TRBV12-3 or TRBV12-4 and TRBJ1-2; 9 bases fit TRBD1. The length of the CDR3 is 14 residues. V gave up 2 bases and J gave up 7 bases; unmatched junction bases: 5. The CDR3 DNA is TGTGCCAGCAGTTTAAAGGACAGGGGTAGTGGCTACACCTTC. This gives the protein CASSLKDRGSGYTF.

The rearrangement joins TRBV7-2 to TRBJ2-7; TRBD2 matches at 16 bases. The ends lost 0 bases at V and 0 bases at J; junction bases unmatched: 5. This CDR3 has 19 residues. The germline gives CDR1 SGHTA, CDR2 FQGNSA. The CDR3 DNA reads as TGTGCCAGCAGCTTAGCGGGGACTAGCGGGAGGGGGCACTCCTACGAGCAGTACTTC. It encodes CASSLAGTSGRGHSYEQYF.

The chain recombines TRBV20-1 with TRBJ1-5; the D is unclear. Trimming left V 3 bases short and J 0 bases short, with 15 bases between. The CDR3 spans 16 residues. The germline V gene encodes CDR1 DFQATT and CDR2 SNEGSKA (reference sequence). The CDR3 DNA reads TGCAGTGCTAGTATCCCACTGATGGATAGCAATCAGCCCCAGCATTTT. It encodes CSASIPLMDSNQPQHF.

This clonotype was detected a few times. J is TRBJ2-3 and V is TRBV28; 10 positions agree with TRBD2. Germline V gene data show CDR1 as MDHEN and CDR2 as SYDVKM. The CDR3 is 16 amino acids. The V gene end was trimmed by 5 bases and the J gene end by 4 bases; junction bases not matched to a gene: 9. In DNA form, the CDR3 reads TGTGCCAGCAGTCCCCTACTAGCGGGGTGGGCAGATACGCAGTATTTT. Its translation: CASSPLLAGWADTQYF.

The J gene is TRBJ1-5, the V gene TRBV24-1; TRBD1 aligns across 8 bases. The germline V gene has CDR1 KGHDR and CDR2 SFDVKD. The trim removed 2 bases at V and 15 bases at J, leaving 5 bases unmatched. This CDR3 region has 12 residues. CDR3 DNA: TGTGCCACCAGTGATTCCGGGACAGGTAGGCATTTT. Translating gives CATSDSGTGRHF.

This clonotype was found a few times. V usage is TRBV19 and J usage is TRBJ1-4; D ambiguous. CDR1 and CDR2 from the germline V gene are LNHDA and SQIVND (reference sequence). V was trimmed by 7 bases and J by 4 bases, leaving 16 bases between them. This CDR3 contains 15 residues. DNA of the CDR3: TGTGCCAGTACTCCCACCGGCGGGGATAATGAAAAACTGTTTTTT. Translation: CASTPTGGDNEKLFF.

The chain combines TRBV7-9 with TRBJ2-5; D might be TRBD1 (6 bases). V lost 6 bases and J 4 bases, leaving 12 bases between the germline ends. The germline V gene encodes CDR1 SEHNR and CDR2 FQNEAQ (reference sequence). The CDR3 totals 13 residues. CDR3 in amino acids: CASRIQGVETQYF. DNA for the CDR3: TGTGCCAGCAGGATACAGGGAGTAGAGACCCAGTACTTC. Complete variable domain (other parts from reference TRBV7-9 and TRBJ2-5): DTGVSQNPRHKITKRGQNVTFRCDPISEHNRLYWYRQTLGQGPEFLTYFQNEAQLEKSRLLSDRFSAERPKGSFSTLEIQRTEQGDSAMYLCASRIQGVETQYFGPGTRLLVL.